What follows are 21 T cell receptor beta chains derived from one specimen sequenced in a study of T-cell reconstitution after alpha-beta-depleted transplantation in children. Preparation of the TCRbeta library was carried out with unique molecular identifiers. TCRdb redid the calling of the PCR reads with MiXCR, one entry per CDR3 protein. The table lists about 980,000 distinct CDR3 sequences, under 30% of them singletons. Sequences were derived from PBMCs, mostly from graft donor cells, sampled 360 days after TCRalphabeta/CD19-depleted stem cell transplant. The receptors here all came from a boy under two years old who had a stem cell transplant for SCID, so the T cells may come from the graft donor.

The CDR3 here is CASSLRPGPLPPDTQYF. The CDR3 nucleotides are TGTGCCAGCAGCCTACGACCCGGACCCCTGCCACCAGATACGCAGTATTTT. The chain links TRBV7-3 to TRBJ2-3; no clear D. V lost 5 bases, J lost 4 bases, and 22 bases lay in between. The CDR3 sequence is 17 residues long. Germline V lookup: CDR1 SGHTA, CDR2 FQGTGA.

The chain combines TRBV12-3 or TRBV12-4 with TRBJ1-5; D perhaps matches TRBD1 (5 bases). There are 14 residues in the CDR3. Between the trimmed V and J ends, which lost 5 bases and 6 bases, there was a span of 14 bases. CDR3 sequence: CASSAPGQGQPQHF. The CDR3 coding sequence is TGTGCCAGCAGTGCCCCGGGGCAGGGTCAGCCCCAGCATTTT.

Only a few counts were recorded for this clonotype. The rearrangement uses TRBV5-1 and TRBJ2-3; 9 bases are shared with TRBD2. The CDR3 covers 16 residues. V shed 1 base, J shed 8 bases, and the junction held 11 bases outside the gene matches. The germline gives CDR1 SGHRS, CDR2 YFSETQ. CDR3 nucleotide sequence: TGCGCCAGCAGCTTGAATCGGGCGGGGGGGCCTCCTACGCAGTATTTT. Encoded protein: CASSLNRAGGPPTQYF.

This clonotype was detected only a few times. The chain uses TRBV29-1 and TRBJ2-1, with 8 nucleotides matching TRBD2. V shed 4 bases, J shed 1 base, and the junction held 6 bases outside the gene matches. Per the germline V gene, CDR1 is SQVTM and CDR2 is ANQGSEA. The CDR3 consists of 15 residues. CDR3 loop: CSVVERGRSYNEQFF. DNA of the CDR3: TGCAGCGTTGTGGAGCGGGGGAGATCCTACAATGAGCAGTTCTTC.

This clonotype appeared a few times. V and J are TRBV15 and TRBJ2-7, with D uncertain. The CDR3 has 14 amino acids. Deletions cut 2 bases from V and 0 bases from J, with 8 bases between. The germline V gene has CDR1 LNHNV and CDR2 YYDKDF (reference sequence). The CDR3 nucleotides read TGTGCCACCAGCAGACTAGAGAGCTCCTACGAGCAGTACTTC. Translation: CATSRLESSYEQYF. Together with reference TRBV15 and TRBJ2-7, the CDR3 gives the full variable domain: DAMVIQNPRYQVTQFGKPVTLSCSQTLNHNVMYWYQQKSSQAPKLLFHYYDKDFNNEADTPDNFQSRRPNTSFCFLDIRSPGLGDTAMYLCATSRLESSYEQYFGPGTRLTVT.

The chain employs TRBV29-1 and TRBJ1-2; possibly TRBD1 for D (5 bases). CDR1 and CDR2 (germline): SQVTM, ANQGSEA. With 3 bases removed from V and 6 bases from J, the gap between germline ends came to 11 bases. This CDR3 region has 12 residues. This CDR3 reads CSVDAGMNGYTF. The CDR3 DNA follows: TGCAGCGTTGACGCAGGGATGAATGGCTACACCTTC.

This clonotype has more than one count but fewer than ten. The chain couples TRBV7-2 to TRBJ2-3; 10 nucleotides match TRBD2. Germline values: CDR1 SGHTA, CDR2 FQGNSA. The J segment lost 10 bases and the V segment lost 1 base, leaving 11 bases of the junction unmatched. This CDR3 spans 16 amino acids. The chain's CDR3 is CASSLGLLAGAGAQYF. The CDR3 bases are TGTGCCAGCAGCTTAGGGCTTCTAGCGGGGGCTGGGGCGCAGTATTTT.

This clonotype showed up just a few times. The CDR3 protein is CASSLVGSYQPQHF. The CDR3 DNA is TGTGCCAGCAGTTTAGTCGGCAGCTATCAGCCCCAGCATTTT. This chain joins TRBV12-3 or TRBV12-4 and TRBJ1-5; D unclear. V was cut by 1 base and J by 5 bases, with 9 bases left in between. The CDR3 covers 14 residues.

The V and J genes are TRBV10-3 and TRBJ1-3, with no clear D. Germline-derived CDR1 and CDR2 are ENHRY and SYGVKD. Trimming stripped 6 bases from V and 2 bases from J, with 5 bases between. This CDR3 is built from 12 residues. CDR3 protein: CAISATGNTIYF. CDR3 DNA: TGTGCCATCAGCGCGACTGGAAACACCATATATTTT.

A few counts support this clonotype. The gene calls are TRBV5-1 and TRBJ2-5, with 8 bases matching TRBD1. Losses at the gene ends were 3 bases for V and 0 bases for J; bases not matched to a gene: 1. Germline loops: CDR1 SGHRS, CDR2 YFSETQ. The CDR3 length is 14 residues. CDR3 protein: CASSSGGNQETQYF. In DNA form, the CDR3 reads TGCGCCAGCAGCTCAGGGGGCAACCAAGAGACCCAGTACTTC.

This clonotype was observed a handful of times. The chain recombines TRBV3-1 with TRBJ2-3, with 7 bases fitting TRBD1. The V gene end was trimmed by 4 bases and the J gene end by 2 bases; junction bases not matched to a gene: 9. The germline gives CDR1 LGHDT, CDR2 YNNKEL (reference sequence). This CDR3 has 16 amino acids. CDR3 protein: CASSLYRGWNTDTQYF. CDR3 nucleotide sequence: TGTGCCAGCAGCCTGTACAGGGGATGGAACACAGATACGCAGTATTTT.

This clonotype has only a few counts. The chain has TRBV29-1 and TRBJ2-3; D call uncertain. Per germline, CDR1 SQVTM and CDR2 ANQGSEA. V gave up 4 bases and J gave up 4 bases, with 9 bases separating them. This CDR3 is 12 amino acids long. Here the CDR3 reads CSVGKDPDTQYF. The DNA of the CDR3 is TGCAGCGTTGGTAAAGACCCAGATACGCAGTATTTT.

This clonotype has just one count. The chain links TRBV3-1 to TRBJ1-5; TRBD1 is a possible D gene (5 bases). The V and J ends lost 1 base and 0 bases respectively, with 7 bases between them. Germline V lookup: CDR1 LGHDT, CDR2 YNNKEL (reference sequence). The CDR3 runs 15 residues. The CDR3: CASSQGGDSNQPQHF. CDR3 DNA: TGTGCCAGCAGCCAAGGAGGGGATAGCAATCAGCCCCAGCATTTT.

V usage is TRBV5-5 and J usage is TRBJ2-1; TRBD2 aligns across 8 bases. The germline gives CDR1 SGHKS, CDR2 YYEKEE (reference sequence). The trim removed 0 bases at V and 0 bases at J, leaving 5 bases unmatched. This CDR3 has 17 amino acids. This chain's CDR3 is CASSLGRGTSSYNEQFF. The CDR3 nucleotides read TGTGCCAGCAGCTTGGGTAGGGGGACTAGCTCCTACAATGAGCAGTTCTTC.

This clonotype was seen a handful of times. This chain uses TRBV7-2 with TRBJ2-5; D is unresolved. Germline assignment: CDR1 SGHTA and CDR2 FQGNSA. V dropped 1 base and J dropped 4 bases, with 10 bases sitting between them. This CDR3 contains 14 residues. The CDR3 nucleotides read TGTGCCAGCAGCTTAGGGCTTTACCTAGAGACCCAGTACTTC. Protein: CASSLGLYLETQYF.

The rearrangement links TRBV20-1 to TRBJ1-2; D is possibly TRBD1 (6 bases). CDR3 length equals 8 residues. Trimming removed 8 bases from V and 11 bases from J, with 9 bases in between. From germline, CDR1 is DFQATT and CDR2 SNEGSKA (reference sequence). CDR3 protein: CSLGGYTF. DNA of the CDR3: TGCAGTCTAGGGGGATACACCTTC.

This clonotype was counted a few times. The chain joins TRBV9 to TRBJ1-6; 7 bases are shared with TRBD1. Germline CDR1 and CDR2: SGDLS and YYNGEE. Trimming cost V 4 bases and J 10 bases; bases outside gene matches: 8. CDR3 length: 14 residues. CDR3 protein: CASSPTGVRSPLHF. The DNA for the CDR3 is TGTGCCAGCAGCCCTACAGGGGTGCGGTCACCCCTCCACTTT.

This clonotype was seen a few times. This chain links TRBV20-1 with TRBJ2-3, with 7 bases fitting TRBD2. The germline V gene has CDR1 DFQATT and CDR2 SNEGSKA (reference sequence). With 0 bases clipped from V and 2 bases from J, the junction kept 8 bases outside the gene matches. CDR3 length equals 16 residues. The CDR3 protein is CSARDFVRGVTDTQYF. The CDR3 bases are TGCAGTGCTAGAGATTTCGTACGGGGGGTCACAGATACGCAGTATTTT.

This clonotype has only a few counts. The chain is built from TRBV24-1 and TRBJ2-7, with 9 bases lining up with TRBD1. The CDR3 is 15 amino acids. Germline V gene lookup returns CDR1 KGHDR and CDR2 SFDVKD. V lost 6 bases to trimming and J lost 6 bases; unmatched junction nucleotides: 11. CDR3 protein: CATSPTGGQGSEQYF. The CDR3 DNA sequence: TGTGCCACCAGTCCCACCGGGGGACAGGGTTCCGAGCAGTACTTC.

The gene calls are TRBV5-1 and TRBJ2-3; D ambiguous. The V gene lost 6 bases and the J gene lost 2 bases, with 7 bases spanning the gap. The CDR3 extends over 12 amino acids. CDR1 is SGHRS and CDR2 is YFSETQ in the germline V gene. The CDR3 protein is CASNSDTDTQYF. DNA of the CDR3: TGCGCCAGCAACAGTGACACAGATACGCAGTATTTT.

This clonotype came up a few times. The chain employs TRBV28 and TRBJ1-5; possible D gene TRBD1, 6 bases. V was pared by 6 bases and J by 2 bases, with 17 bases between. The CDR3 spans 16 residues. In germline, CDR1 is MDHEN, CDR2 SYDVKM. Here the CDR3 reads CASSPGGAGGNQPQHF. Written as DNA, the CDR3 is TGTGCCAGCAGCCCTGGGGGGGCAGGCGGCAATCAGCCCCAGCATTTT. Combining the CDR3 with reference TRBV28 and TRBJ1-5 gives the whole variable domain DVKVTQSSRYLVKRTGEKVFLECVQDMDHENMFWYRQDPGLGLRLIYFSYDVKMKEKGDIPEGYSVSREKKERFSLILESASTNQTSMYLCASSPGGAGGNQPQHFGDGTRLSIL.